The entry below describes one T cell receptor (beta chain). The entry originates in a study of blood T cell repertoires in COVID-19. V dropped 0 bases and J dropped 5; count of bases not matched to a gene: 8. The CDR3 loop spans 16 amino acids. The germline V gene encodes CDR1 SGDLS and CDR2 YYNGEE. Measured with immunoSEQ multiplex PCR; TCRdb has only the in-frame clones, and not every one. The sample lists 650,000 to 800,000 clones, more than 80% occurring once. The sequenced sample consisted of peripheral blood. The clonotype was recovered from a woman in her late teens or twenties with acute or convalescent COVID-19. The V gene is TRBV9, the J gene TRBJ2-5, with TRBD2 matching 9 bases. CDR3 sequence: CASSVEVRGGLETQYF. CDR3 coding DNA: TGTGCCAGCAGCGTAGAGGTGCGGGGGGGCCTGGAGACCCAGTACTTC.